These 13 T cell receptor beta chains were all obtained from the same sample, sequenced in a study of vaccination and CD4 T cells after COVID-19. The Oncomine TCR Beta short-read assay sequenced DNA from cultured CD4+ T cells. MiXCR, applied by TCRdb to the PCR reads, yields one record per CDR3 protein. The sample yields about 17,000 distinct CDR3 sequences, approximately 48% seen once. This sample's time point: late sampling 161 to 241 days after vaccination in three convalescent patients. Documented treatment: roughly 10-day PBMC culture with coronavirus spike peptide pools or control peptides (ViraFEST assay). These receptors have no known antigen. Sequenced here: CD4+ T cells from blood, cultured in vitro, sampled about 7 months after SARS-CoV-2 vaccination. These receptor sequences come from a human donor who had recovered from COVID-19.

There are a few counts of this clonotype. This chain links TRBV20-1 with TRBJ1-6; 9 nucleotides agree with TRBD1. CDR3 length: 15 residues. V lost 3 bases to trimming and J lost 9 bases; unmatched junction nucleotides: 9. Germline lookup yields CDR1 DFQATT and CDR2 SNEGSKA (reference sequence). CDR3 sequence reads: CSARERGQGGSPLHF. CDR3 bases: TGCAGTGCTAGGGAAAGGGGACAGGGTGGTTCACCCCTCCACTTT.

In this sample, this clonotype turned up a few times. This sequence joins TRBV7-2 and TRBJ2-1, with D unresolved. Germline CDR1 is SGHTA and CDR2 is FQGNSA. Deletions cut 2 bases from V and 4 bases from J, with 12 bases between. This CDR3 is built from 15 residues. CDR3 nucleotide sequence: TGTGCCAGCAGCTTAACCTGGGCTCGGTACAATGAGCAGTTCTTC. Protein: CASSLTWARYNEQFF. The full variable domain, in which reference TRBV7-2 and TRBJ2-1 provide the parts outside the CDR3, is GAGVSQSPSNKVTEKGKDVELRCDPISGHTALYWYRQSLGQGLEFLIYFQGNSAPDKSGLPSDRFSAERTGGSVSTLTIQRTQQEDSAVYLCASSLTWARYNEQFFGPGTRLTVL.

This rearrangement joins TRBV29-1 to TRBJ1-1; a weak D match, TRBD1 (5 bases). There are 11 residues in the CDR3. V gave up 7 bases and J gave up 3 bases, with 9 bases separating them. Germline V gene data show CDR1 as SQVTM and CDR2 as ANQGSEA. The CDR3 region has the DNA TGCAGCGGGGGGTCGGACACTGAAGCTTTCTTT. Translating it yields CSGGSDTEAFF.

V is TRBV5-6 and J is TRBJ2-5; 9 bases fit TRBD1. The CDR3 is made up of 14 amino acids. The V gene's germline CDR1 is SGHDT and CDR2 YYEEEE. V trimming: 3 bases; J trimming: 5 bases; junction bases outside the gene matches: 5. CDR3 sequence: CASSSGQGTETQYF. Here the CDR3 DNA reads TGTGCCAGCAGCTCCGGACAGGGGACGGAGACCCAGTACTTC. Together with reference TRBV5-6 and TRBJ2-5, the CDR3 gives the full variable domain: DAGVTQSPTHLIKTRGQQVTLRCSPKSGHDTVSWYQQALGQGPQFIFQYYEEEERQRGNFPDRFSGHQFPNYSSELNVNALLLGDSALYLCASSSGQGTETQYFGPGTRLLVL.

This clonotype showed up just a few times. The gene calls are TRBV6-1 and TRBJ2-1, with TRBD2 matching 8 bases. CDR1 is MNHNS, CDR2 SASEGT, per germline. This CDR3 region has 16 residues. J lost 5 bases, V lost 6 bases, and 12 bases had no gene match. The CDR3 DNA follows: TGTGCCAGCAGCGGGGCGGGCGGGAGGACCCACAATGAGCAGTTCTTC. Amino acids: CASSGAGGRTHNEQFF.

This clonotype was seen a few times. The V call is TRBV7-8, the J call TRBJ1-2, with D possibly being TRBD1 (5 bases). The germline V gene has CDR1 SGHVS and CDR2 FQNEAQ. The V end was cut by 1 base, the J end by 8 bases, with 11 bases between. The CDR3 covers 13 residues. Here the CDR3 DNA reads TGTGCCAGCAGCTTAGTCAGGGCGGAGGGCTACACCTTC. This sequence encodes CASSLVRAEGYTF.

The CDR3 DNA sequence: TGTGCCAGCAGCTTAATTTCCCCCACCCTAGGGGAGCAGTACTTC. It is translated as CASSLISPTLGEQYF. The chain recombines TRBV7-9 with TRBJ2-7; D unresolved. The CDR3 runs 15 residues. CDR1 is SEHNR and CDR2 is FQNEAQ in the germline V gene (reference sequence). V was shortened by 2 bases and J by 7 bases, with 18 bases between the two germline ends.

The CDR3 DNA reads as TGTGCCAGCAGCTTATTTACAGATACGCAGTATTTT. It translates to CASSLFTDTQYF. The chain has TRBV7-9 and TRBJ2-3; the D is unclear. The CDR3 consists of 12 residues. Trimming took 2 bases from V and 3 from J, leaving 3 bases between them. Germline CDR1 SEHNR, CDR2 FQNEAQ (reference sequence).

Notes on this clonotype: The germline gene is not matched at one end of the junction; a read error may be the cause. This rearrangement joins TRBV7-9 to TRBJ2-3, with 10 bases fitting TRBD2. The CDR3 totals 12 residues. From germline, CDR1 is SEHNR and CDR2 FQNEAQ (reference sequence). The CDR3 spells CASSITSGAFRF. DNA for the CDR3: TGTGCCAGCAGCATCACTAGCGGGGCATTCCGTTTT. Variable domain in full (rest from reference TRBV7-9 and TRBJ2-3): DTGVSQNPRHKITKRGQNVTFRCDPISEHNRLYWYRQTLGQGPEFLTYFQNEAQLEKSRLLSDRFSAERPKGSFSTLEIQRTEQGDSAMYLCASSITSGAFRFGPGTRLTVL.

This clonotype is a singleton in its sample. CDR3 protein: CASRTGTGYVSGANVLTF. As DNA, the CDR3 is TGTGCCAGCAGGACCGGGACAGGATATGTCTCTGGGGCCAACGTCCTGACTTTC. The chain is built from TRBV6-1 and TRBJ2-6, with 8 positions matching TRBD1. Germline V gives CDR1 MNHNS, CDR2 SASEGT. The CDR3 is 18 residues long. V gave up 6 bases and J gave up 0 bases; unmatched junction bases: 10.

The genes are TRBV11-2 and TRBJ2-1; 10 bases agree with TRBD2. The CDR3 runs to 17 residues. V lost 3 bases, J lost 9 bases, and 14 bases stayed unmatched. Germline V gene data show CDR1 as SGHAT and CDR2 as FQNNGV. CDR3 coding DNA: TGTGCCAGCAGCTTGGACAGGCTAGCGGGAGAGTCCGGTGAGCAGTTCTTC. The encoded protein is CASSLDRLAGESGEQFF.

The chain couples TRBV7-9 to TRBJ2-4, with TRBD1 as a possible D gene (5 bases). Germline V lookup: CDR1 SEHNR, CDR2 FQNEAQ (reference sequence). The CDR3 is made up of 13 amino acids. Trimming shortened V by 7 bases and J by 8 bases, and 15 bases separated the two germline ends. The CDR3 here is CASKRGPGDIQYF. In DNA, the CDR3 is TGTGCCAGCAAAAGGGGCCCTGGGGACATTCAGTACTTC. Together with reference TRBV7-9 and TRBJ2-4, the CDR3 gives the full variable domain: DTGVSQNPRHKITKRGQNVTFRCDPISEHNRLYWYRQTLGQGPEFLTYFQNEAQLEKSRLLSDRFSAERPKGSFSTLEIQRTEQGDSAMYLCASKRGPGDIQYFGAGTRLSVL.

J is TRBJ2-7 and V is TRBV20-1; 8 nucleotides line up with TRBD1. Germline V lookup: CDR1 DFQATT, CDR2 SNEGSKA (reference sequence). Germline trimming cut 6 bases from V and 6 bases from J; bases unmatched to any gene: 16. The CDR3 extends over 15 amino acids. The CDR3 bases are TGCAGTGCCGAATTCTTGGGGACAGGTGGTCGCGAGCAGTACTTC. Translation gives CSAEFLGTGGREQYF.